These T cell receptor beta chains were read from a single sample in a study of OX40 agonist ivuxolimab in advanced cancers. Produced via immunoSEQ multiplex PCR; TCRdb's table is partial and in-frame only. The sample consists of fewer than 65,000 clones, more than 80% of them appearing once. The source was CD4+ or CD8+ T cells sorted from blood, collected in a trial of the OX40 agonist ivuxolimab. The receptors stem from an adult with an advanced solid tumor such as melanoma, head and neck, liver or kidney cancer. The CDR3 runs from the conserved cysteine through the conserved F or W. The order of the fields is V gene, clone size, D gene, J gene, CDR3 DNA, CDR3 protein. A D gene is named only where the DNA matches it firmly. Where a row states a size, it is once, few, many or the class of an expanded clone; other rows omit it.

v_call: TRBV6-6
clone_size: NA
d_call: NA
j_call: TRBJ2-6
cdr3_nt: TGTGCCGCCAGAGGGGGCTCTGGGGCCAACGTCCTGACTTTC
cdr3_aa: CAARGGSGANVLTF

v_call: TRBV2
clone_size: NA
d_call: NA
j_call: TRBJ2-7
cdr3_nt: TGTGCCAGCAGAGAGTACCAGGTTAGGGACGAGCAGTACTTC
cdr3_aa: CASREYQVRDEQYF

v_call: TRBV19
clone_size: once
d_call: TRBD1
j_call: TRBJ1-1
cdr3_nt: TGTGCCAGTAGCTCAGGGGGTTCGGGCACTGAAGCTTTCTTT
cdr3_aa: CASSSGGSGTEAFF

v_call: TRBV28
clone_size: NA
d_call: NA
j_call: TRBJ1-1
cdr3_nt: TGTGCCAGCAGCCACGACAGTCCCACTGAAGCTTTCTTT
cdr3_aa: CASSHDSPTEAFF

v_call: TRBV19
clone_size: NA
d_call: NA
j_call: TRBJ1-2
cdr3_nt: TGTGCCAGTAGTATTGATTTAGAAGGCTACACCTTC
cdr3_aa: CASSIDLEGYTF

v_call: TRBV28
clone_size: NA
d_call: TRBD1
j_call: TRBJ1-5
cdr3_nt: TGTGCCAGCAGTTTAGCAGGGGGCGGGGGTATTGGTCAGCCCCAGCATTTT
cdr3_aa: CASSLAGGGGIGQPQHF

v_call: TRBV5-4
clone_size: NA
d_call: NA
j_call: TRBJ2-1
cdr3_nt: TGTGCCAGCAGTAGGAGGACCGAATACAATGAGCAGTTCTTC
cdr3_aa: CASSRRTEYNEQFF

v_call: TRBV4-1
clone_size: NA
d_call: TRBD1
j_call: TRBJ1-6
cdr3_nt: TGCGCCAGCAGCCAAGCAGGGGGTAATTCACCCCTCCACTTT
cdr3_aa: CASSQAGGNSPLHF

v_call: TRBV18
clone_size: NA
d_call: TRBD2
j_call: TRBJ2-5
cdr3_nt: TGTGCCAGCTCATGGGGGACTAGCGAAGAGACCCAGTACTTC
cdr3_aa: CASSWGTSEETQYF

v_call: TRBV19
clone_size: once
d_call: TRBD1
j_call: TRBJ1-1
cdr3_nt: TGTGCCAGTAGTATGCGGGACAGGGTTGTGAACACTGAAGCTTTCTTT
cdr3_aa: CASSMRDRVVNTEAFF

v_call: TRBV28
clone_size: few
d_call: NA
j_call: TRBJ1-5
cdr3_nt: TGTGCCAGCAGTTTAAGCATCAGCCCCCAGCATTTT
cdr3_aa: CASSLSISPQHF

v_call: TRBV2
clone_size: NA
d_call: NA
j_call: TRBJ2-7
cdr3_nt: TGTGCCAACGGGAAAAGCTACGAGCAGTACTTC
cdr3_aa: CANGKSYEQYF

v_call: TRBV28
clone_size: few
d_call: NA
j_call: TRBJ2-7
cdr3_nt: TGTGCCAGCAGACCAACAGGGACCTACGAGCAGTACTTC
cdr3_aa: CASRPTGTYEQYF

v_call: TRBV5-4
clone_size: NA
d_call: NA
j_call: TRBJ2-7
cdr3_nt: TGTGCCAGCAGCCTACCTGGAGGCCCAGGTCGCGAGCAGTACTTC
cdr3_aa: CASSLPGGPGREQYF

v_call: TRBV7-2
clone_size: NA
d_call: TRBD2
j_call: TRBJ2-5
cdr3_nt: TGTGCCAGCAGCTCCCGGACTAGCGGGACCCTGGAGACCCAGTACTTC
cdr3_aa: CASSSRTSGTLETQYF

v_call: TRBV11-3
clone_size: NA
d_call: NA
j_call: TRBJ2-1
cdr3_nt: TGTGCCAGCAGCTTAGGCGGCAGCCAGTTCTTC
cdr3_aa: CASSLGGSQFF

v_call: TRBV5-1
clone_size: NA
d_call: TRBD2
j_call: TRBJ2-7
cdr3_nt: TGCGCCAGCAGCCATCCGGGACTAGAAGCCTACGAGCAGTACTTC
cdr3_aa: CASSHPGLEAYEQYF

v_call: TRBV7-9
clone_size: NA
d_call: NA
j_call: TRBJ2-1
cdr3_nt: TGTGCCAGCGGTGAGCAGTTCTTC
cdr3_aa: CASGEQFF

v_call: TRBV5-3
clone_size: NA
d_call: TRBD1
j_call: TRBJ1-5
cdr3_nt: TGTGCCAGAAGCTTGCAGGGGGTTTATAGCAATCAGCCCCAGCATTTT
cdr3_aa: CARSLQGVYSNQPQHF

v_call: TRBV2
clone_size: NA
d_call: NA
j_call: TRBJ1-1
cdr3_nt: TGTGCCACCCGAGGGGAGAGGAGCACTGAAGCTTTCTTT
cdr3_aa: CATRGERSTEAFF

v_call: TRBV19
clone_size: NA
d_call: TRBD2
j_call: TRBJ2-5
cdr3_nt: TGTGCCAGTAAGAGAGCTAGCGGGAGCGTTGGGGAGACCCAGTACTTC
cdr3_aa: CASKRASGSVGETQYF

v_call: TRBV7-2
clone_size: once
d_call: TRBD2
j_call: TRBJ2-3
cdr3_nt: TGTGCCAGCAGCTTAGAGGCTAGCGGGGATGTAAGAGATACGCAGTATTTT
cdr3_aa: CASSLEASGDVRDTQYF

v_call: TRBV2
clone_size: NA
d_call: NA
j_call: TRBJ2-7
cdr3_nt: TGTGCCAGCAGTGGGTACACGTCCTACGAGCAGTACTTC
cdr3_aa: CASSGYTSYEQYF

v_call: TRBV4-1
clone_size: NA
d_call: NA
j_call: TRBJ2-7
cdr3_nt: TGCGCCAGCAGCCTCCGGGACATATCCTACGAGCAGTACTTC
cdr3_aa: CASSLRDISYEQYF

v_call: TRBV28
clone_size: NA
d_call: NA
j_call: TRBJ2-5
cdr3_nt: TGTGCCAGCAGCGTCGCGGGACTCAAGGGGGAGACCCAGTACTTC
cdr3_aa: CASSVAGLKGETQYF

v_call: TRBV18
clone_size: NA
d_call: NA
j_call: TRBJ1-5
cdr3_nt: TGTGCCAGCTCGGACGGAGGGTTTCAGCCCCAGCATTTT
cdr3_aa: CASSDGGFQPQHF

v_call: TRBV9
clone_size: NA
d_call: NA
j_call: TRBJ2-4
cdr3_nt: TGTGCCAGCGAGCCCAGGGGTAACATTCAGTACTTC
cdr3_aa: CASEPRGNIQYF

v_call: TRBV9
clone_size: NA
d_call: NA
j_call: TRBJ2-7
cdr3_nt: TGTGCCAGCAGCCCCCGACAGGAACCCTACGAGCAGTACTTC
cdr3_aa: CASSPRQEPYEQYF

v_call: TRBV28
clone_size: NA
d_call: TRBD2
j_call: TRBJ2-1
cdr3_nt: TGTGCCACCGGAGGACTAGCGGGAGGGAATGAGCAGTTCTTC
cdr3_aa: CATGGLAGGNEQFF

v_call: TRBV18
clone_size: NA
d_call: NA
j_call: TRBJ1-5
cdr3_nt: TGTGCCAGCTCACCAGTCGATAGGGCGGTTAATCAGCCCCAGCATTTT
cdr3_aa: CASSPVDRAVNQPQHF

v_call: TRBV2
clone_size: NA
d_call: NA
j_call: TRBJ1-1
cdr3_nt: TGTGCCAGCAGTGATGGGGGGAGGTGGGGAAACACTGAAGCTTTCTTT
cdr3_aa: CASSDGGRWGNTEAFF

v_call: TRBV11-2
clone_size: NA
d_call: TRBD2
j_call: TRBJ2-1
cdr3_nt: TGTGCCAGCAGCAGAGCGGGGGTCTCCTACAATGAGCAGTTCTTC
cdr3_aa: CASSRAGVSYNEQFF